The present entry profiles one TCR beta chain with its context. The target of this receptor is not known. No much larger clonotype is one base removed from it; base qualities were not supplied. TCRbeta CDR3 regions were amplified from genomic DNA using the immunoSEQ Assay, a bias-controlled multiplex PCR. As for how the authors treated the data: Nucleated cell counts per sample were estimated from amplification of reference gene primers within the assay. Sequence reads were collapsed and filtered to measure the absolute abundance of every unique TCRbeta CDR3 rearrangement. For each sample, productive Simpson clonality was calculated as the square root of Simpson's diversity index over productive rearrangements. TCRdb holds this immuneACCESS table with in-frame rearrangements only. Some clones are missing; in checked studies, unresolved V genes explain under half, and the rest has no known cause. V, J and clone size are taken as reported in that table, and D and trimming were inferred from the DNA itself. In all, the sample holds a few hundred thousand clones, and about 86% of those were seen once. The biggest ten clones account for 3.8% of the sample.

This record belongs to a study of blood T cell repertoires in COVID-19 (dated by TCRdb to between 2020 and 2021). Regarding the research as a whole: Collaborator samples came from the United States, Italy and Spain and covered acute and convalescent phases of COVID-19. Subjects who had been exposed to COVID-19, were actively infected with it, or had recovered from it provided the deeply sampled blood TCRbeta repertoires that made up the dataset. Where available, HLA class I and class II types were obtained from metadata supplied by the sample provider rather than from assay-based typing. A de-identified subject ID, COVID-19 status, age in years and sex were almost always included in the sample metadata. The samples were drawn from two sources: the first 160 participants of the ongoing ImmuneRACE study, and 1,254 subjects contributed by 6 global collaborators. The material from the prospective study consisted of cDNA or gDNA derived from T cells, B-cell-depleted T cells, or PBMCs. The repertoires were released in a freely available public database intended as a resource for research on the immune response to SARS-CoV-2. The full study reports these points: Clinical and demographic metadata were provided uncurated, with the amount varying by source and participant.

The CDR3 numbers 15 residues from cysteine through phenylalanine. Only the CDR3 portion is preserved as DNA: 45 bases, with reading frame beginning at the first base. CDR1 and CDR2 (LGHDT, YNNKEL) derive from the germline V gene (reference sequence). Cut back by 1 base and 1 base, the V and J ends lie 8 bases apart. Enrolling through a virtual design, the prospective study's participants ranged in age from about 18 to 89 years and lived across 24 United States geographic areas. Cohort assignment in the prospective study relied on participant-reported clinical history from a screening survey and a study questionnaire. In the prospective study, mobile phlebotomists collected whole blood, serum and a nasopharyngeal or oropharyngeal swab from each participant. Participants in the prospective study had the option to provide additional blood draws and questionnaires over a roughly 2-month period. Before DNA extraction, prospective study blood samples were shipped either frozen or at room temperature.

The sequence derives from a woman aged 40 to 50 with acute COVID-19. This receptor chain uses TRBV3-1 (or the pseudogene TRBV3-2) and TRBJ1-5; there is no confident call for the D gene. The sequenced material came from PBMCs or T cells enriched from blood (not recorded which). This receptor carries the CDR3 CASSQGPGSNQPQHF. The DNA reads as follows: TGTGCCAGCAGCCAAGGACCCGGGAGCAATCAGCCCCAGCATTTT.